The TCR beta chain described here comes from a study of T cell responses to AZD1222 COVID-19 vaccine (dated by TCRdb to the early 2020s). Regarding the complete study: AZD1222 recipients given second doses at about 4 weeks or at about 12 weeks were pooled, since spike-specific TCR depth and breadth were not found to differ between the two schedules. A total of just over 230 trial participants underwent TCR sequencing, of whom under 220 had received two doses of AZD1222 and around 26 had received two doses of the MenACWY control vaccine. Trial participants were enrolled into age subgroups of 18-55, 56-69 and 70-plus years, which contained approximately 150, 28 and 58 TCR-sequenced participants, respectively. What the authors observed across the whole study: The whole spike protein was spanned by vaccine-associated CD4 TCRs, and dominant responses were seen in regions 160-218 and 743-854. After two AZD1222 doses, both the breadth and the depth of spike-specific TCRs were significantly higher than at day 0 and than in MenACWY recipients. Because no samples from the day 14 peak response were available, repertoires could be characterized only after the peak T cell response. The 56-69-year group was small, and its depth increase did not reach significance, likely because of low power. Reportedly, almost half of the unique spike-specific TCRs recognized epitopes lying outside the regions that are mutated in the B.1.351 and B.1.1.7 variants. Most participants were white British and females outnumbered males, and the authors suggested that clonal diversity may have been underestimated. Conclusions about previously exposed vaccinees were limited because only six AZD1222 recipients were SARS-CoV-2 seropositive at baseline.

The CDR3 regions of human TCRbeta chains were analyzed by immunosequencing. The authors' analysis ran thus. TCRs in the repertoires were matched against a reference library of SARS-CoV-2-specific TCRs that had been generated with the MIRA antigen-specificity platform. Breadth meant the fraction of unique TCRs that were SARS-CoV-2-associated, whereas depth meant the fraction of total T cells that were SARS-CoV-2-associated. Using the MIRA data, each spike-specific TCR was mapped to the spike region that the TCR reacts to and placed in a CD4 or CD8 class. Log10-transformed breadth and depth values were compared by one-way ANOVA with Sidak's multiple comparisons tests. The source is immuneACCESS, and TCRdb retained only in-frame sequences with V and J called. Part of the clones is not carried over; for the studies checked, unresolved V genes explain less than half of this, and the remainder is unexplained. From that table come the V and J calls and clone size; the DNA was used to work out D and trimming. Across this sample there are more than 65,000 clones, with around 80% seen only once. Around 20% of the sample rests with the top ten.

The CDR3 runs 12 amino acids, cysteine and phenylalanine included. The entry retains the CDR3 DNA only, 36 bases that are in frame from base 1. V is reduced by 7 bases and J by 6 bases, leaving a spacing of 10 bases between them. The label giving this sample's time point can be read as: baseline before first vaccination. Samples from vaccinated people were obtained from the UK trials COV001 and COV002, which included a single-blind randomized controlled phase 2/3 trial of AZD1222 (ChAdOx1 nCoV-19) in healthy adults. Trial participant PBMC samples were collected at day 0 and day 28 after the second dose for TCRbeta chain sequencing. About this clone itself: Its antigen has not been determined. The input lacks base qualities; no much larger clone sits a single base away.

This sequence originates from an adult in good health. Sequenced here: peripheral blood, sampled on day 0 of AZD1222 vaccination. The chain is made from TRBV12-3 or TRBV12-4 and TRBJ1-5, and the D gene may be TRBD1, 5 bases matching. The bases read TGTGCCAGCACCCAGGGCGGTCAGCCCCAGCATTTT. This encodes CASTQGGQPQHF.